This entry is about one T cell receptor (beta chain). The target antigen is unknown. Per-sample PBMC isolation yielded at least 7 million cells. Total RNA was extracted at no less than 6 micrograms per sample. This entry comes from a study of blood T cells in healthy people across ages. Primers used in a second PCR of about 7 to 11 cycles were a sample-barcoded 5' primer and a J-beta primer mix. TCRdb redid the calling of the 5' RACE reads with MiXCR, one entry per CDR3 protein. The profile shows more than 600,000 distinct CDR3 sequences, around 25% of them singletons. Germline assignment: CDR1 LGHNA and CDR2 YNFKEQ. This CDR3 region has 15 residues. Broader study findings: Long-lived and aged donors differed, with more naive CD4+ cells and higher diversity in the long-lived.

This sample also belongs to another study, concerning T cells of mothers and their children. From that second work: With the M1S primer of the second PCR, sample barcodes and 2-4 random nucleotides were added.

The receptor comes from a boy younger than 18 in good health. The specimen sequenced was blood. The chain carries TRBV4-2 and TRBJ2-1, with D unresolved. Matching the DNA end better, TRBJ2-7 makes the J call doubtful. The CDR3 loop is CASSQDGGLIYEQYF. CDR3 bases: TGTGCCAGCAGCCAAGATGGCGGCCTCATCTACGAGCAGTACTTC.